Presented here are 26 T cell receptor beta chains from one specimen sequenced in a study of T cells in narcolepsy. Assay used: immunoSEQ multiplex PCR; TCRdb lists only in-frame clones, some missing. There are approximately 9,400 clones in the sample; just over 70% occur only once, and 20% to 25% lies in the top ten. What was sequenced was CD45RA- memory CD8+ T cells from PBMCs. These receptors were obtained from a human donor with narcolepsy.

The chain is built from TRBV6-6 and TRBJ2-2; the D is unclear. V lost 2 bases and J 5 bases, leaving 6 bases between the germline ends. Germline values: CDR1 MNHNY, CDR2 SVGAGI (reference sequence). The CDR3 sequence is 13 residues long. The CDR3 bases are TGTGCCAGCAGTTACCTGAGAACCGGGGAGCTGTTTTTT. Its translation: CASSYLRTGELFF.

This clone was seen more than once but under ten times. This rearrangement joins TRBV7-8 to TRBJ2-5, with D possibly matching TRBD2 (6 bases). CDR1 is SGHVS and CDR2 is FQNEAQ in the germline V gene. The CDR3 sequence is 13 residues long. Trimming stripped 10 bases from V and 4 bases from J, with 16 bases between. This chain's CDR3 is CATSADYGETQYF. CDR3 DNA: TGTGCCACCTCGGCGGACTACGGAGAGACCCAGTACTTC.

A word on this clone: Other nucleotide sequences in the sample specify the same CDR3. The CDR3, as DNA: TGTGCCAGCAGTGAGCAGGGGGCCTCCTACGAGCAGTACTTC. Translated: CASSEQGASYEQYF. J is TRBJ2-7 and V is TRBV2; 8 bases map to TRBD1. This CDR3 is built from 14 residues. CDR1 and CDR2 (germline): SNHLY, FYNNEI. Trimming removed 3 bases from V and 0 bases from J; junction bases left unmatched: 1.

The chain recombines TRBV29-1 with TRBJ2-1; D remains unclear. CDR3 length equals 12 residues. In germline, CDR1 is SQVTM, CDR2 ANQGSEA. Deletions cut 2 bases from V and 6 bases from J, with 8 bases between. CDR3 in amino acids: CSVELSSNEQFF. CDR3 bases: TGCAGCGTTGAATTGTCCAGCAATGAGCAGTTCTTC.

Only a few counts were recorded for this clone. The rearrangement joins TRBV27 to TRBJ1-5; a possible D gene is TRBD1 (5 bases). There are 16 residues in the CDR3. Trimming shortened V by 3 bases and J by 5 bases, and 17 bases separated the two germline ends. Germline CDR1 reads MNHEY; CDR2 reads SMNVEV (reference sequence). The CDR3 DNA follows: TGTGCCAGCAGTTTTAAGGGTGGATGGGGGGATCAGCCCCAGCATTTT. Amino acids: CASSFKGGWGDQPQHF.

This clone has more than one count but fewer than ten. The chain has TRBV4-2 and TRBJ1-2; 10 bases match TRBD1. CDR3 length: 16 residues. J gave up 7 bases and V 5 bases, and 13 bases lay outside the gene matches. Germline CDR1 is LGHNA and CDR2 is YNFKEQ. CDR3 protein: CASSLADRGAEGGYTF. For the CDR3, the DNA is TGTGCCAGCAGCTTGGCGGACAGGGGGGCCGAGGGTGGCTACACCTTC.

This chain uses TRBV11-3 with TRBJ1-4; TRBD1 agrees at 8 bases. This CDR3 comprises 15 residues. V was pared by 5 bases and J by 0 bases, with 2 bases of the junction left unmatched. Germline assignment: CDR1 SGHNT and CDR2 YENEEA. Here the CDR3 DNA reads TGTGCCAGCAGCAAGACAGGGGCAACTAATGAAAAACTGTTTTTT. Residues: CASSKTGATNEKLFF.

The chain is built from TRBV28 and TRBJ2-3; D is unresolved. Germline V CDR1 and CDR2: MDHEN, SYDVKM. The length of the CDR3 is 14 residues. V was cut by 5 bases and J by 3 bases, with 12 bases left in between. Here the CDR3 reads CASSPSPPTDTQYF. CDR3 coding DNA: TGTGCCAGCAGTCCCAGCCCCCCAACAGATACGCAGTATTTT. Full variable domain (remainder filled in from reference TRBV28 and TRBJ2-3): DVKVTQSSRYLVKRTGEKVFLECVQDMDHENMFWYRQDPGLGLRLIYFSYDVKMKEKGDIPEGYSVSREKKERFSLILESASTNQTSMYLCASSPSPPTDTQYFGPGTRLTVL.

The chain is built from TRBV28 and TRBJ1-4, with a possible D match to TRBD1 (5 bases). Trimming cost V 3 bases and J 8 bases, with 22 bases left between them. The germline V gene has CDR1 MDHEN and CDR2 SYDVKM. The CDR3 covers 17 residues. CDR3 residues: CASSFPGRNTWDEKLFF. The CDR3 nucleotides read TGTGCCAGCAGTTTCCCCGGGAGAAACACATGGGACGAAAAACTGTTTTTT. Full variable domain (outside the CDR3, taken from reference TRBV28 and TRBJ1-4): DVKVTQSSRYLVKRTGEKVFLECVQDMDHENMFWYRQDPGLGLRLIYFSYDVKMKEKGDIPEGYSVSREKKERFSLILESASTNQTSMYLCASSFPGRNTWDEKLFFGSGTQLSVL.

V gene TRBV5-6 combines with J gene TRBJ2-5; D tentatively fits TRBD1 or TRBD2 (5 bases each). The end of the DNA aligns better with TRBJ2-7, so the J call may be wrong. This CDR3 is built from 13 residues. The germline CDR1 and CDR2 sequences are SGHDT and YYEEEE. This chain's CDR3 is CASSLGTTYEQYF. In DNA, the CDR3 is TGTGCCAGCAGCTTAGGGACGACCTACGAGCAGTACTTC.

The chain joins TRBV11-3 to TRBJ2-7; TRBD1 matches at 8 bases. The germline V gene encodes CDR1 SGHNT and CDR2 YENEEA. This CDR3 is built from 14 residues. Unmatched junction bases numbered 4, after V lost 4 bases and J lost 2 bases. Written as DNA, the CDR3 is TGTGCCAGCAGCTCACCGGGACAGGCCTACGAGCAGTACTTC. Its protein is CASSSPGQAYEQYF.

This chain joins TRBV19 and TRBJ2-7; the match to TRBD2 covers 8 bases. Germline lookup yields CDR1 LNHDA and CDR2 SQIVND (reference sequence). This CDR3 is built from 13 residues. With 9 bases clipped from V and 2 bases from J, the junction kept 6 bases outside the gene matches. This CDR3 is CASSTSGPYEQYF. The CDR3 DNA follows: TGTGCCAGCTCAACTAGCGGTCCCTACGAGCAGTACTTC.

As to this clone: The junction shows a germline mismatch at one end, possibly a read error. The rearrangement joins TRBV11-2 to TRBJ1-5, with D unresolved. Germline assignment: CDR1 SGHAT and CDR2 FQNNGV. The CDR3 extends over 15 amino acids. In nucleotides, the CDR3 is TGCGCCAGCAGCCAAGATCGTGGGGTCGGGCAGCCCCAGCATTTT. Its translation: CASSQDRGVGQPQHF.

The chain links TRBV6-1 to TRBJ1-2; 9 nucleotides line up with TRBD1. Germline CDR1 MNHNS, CDR2 SASEGT. The CDR3 sequence is 15 residues long. J lost 0 bases, V lost 3 bases, and 2 bases had no gene match. This chain's CDR3 is CASSEYRGPNYGYTF. CDR3 nucleotides: TGTGCCAGCAGTGAGTACAGGGGGCCTAACTATGGCTACACCTTC.

This clone occurred a few times. The V gene is TRBV11-3, the J gene TRBJ1-2; D not resolved. CDR3 length: 14 residues. V lost 6 bases and J lost 1, with 12 bases in between. Germline assignment: CDR1 SGHNT and CDR2 YENEEA. The CDR3 DNA is TGTGCCAGCAGGGCCTTTAGTCTTAACTATGGCTACACCTTC. Translating it yields CASRAFSLNYGYTF.

The chain combines TRBV11-2 with TRBJ1-4; D unresolved. Germline CDR1 reads SGHAT; CDR2 reads FQNNGV. Trimming removed 3 bases at V and 3 bases at J, with 8 bases between. The CDR3 sequence is 14 residues long. The CDR3: CASSLTTANEKLFF. The CDR3 nucleotides read TGTGCCAGCAGCTTGACGACGGCTAATGAAAAACTGTTTTTT.

The chain employs TRBV6-5 and TRBJ1-5; no reliable D call. The V gene's germline CDR1 is MNHEY and CDR2 SVGAGI. The length of the CDR3 is 14 residues. V was shortened by 6 bases and J by 1 base, with 10 bases between the two germline ends. In DNA form, the CDR3 reads TGTGCCAGCAGGGATTTGATAAGCAATCAGCCCCAGCATTTT. Translated: CASRDLISNQPQHF.

The chain is built from TRBV7-9 and TRBJ2-7; D is unresolved. Trimming stripped 3 bases from V and 2 bases from J, with 11 bases between. Germline V CDR1 and CDR2: SEHNR, FQNEAQ (reference sequence). The CDR3 spans 14 residues. The CDR3 loop is CASSLWGRTYEQYF. The DNA for the CDR3 is TGTGCCAGCAGCTTGTGGGGTCGAACCTACGAGCAGTACTTC.

The chain employs TRBV11-2 and TRBJ2-7; 7 bases fit TRBD1. The CDR3 is 16 amino acids. V gave up 8 bases and J gave up 3 bases; unmatched junction bases: 16. Germline V gene data show CDR1 as SGHAT and CDR2 as FQNNGV. This CDR3 is CASAISFGTEIYEQYF. The CDR3 nucleotides are TGTGCCAGCGCGATCAGCTTCGGGACAGAGATCTACGAGCAGTACTTC. Complete variable domain (other parts from reference TRBV11-2 and TRBJ2-7): EAGVAQSPRYKIIEKRQSVAFWCNPISGHATLYWYQQILGQGPKLLIQFQNNGVVDDSQLPKDRFSAERLKGVDSTLKIQPAKLEDSAVYLCASAISFGTEIYEQYFGPGTRLTVT.

This clone showed up just once. This chain connects TRBV7-2 to TRBJ2-3, with TRBD2 identical over 8 bases. Trimming at V came to 4 bases and at J to 2 bases, leaving 5 bases not matched to a gene. This CDR3 has 15 residues. Germline CDR1 and CDR2: SGHTA and FQGNSA. The CDR3 region is CASSSERGPTDTQYF. CDR3 DNA: TGTGCCAGCAGCTCCGAGCGGGGGCCCACAGATACGCAGTATTTT.

This sequence joins TRBV28 and TRBJ1-2, with unresolved D. Trimming took 5 bases from V and 5 from J, leaving 12 bases between them. Germline CDR1 is MDHEN and CDR2 is SYDVKM. This CDR3 spans 13 amino acids. The CDR3 DNA reads as TGTGCCAGCAGTCAATTACGGAGTTATGGCTACACCTTC. Its translation is CASSQLRSYGYTF.

This chain joins TRBV5-5 and TRBJ2-5; 12 bases match TRBD2. Losses at the gene ends were 7 bases for V and 2 bases for J; bases not matched to a gene: 12. The length of the CDR3 is 17 residues. Germline V gives CDR1 SGHKS, CDR2 YYEKEE (reference sequence). The CDR3 nucleotides read TGTGCCAGCGCCCCGGTCCCTAGCGGGGGGGCGCAAGAGACCCAGTACTTC. It encodes CASAPVPSGGAQETQYF.

This chain links TRBV11-1 with TRBJ1-1, with D tentatively TRBD1 (5 bases). V was shortened by 1 base and J by 0 bases, with 15 bases between the two germline ends. The CDR3 totals 17 residues. The V gene's germline CDR1 is SGHAT and CDR2 FQDESV (reference sequence). Here the CDR3 DNA reads TGTGCCAGCAGCTTAGAGTGGGGCAGGAACATGAACACTGAAGCTTTCTTT. Translated, it gives CASSLEWGRNMNTEAFF.

The V and J genes are TRBV7-2 and TRBJ2-1, with 8 bases that match TRBD2. The CDR3 is 16 residues long. Looked up from germline, CDR1 is SGHTA and CDR2 is FQGNSA. V lost 0 bases and J lost 5; bases outside the gene matches: 6. CDR3 bases: TGTGCCAGCAGCTTAGCGGTCGGGGGGGCCCACAATGAGCAGTTCTTC. It is translated as CASSLAVGGAHNEQFF.

V is TRBV6-1 and J is TRBJ2-2, with TRBD2 as a possible D gene (6 bases). Germline loops: CDR1 MNHNS, CDR2 SASEGT. CDR3 length equals 14 residues. The ends were cut back, 7 bases at V and 3 bases at J, with 12 bases in the middle. CDR3 loop: CASMAGPHTGELFF. In DNA form, the CDR3 reads TGTGCCAGCATGGCGGGGCCCCACACCGGGGAGCTGTTTTTT.

This sequence joins TRBV28 and TRBJ1-5; 7 nucleotides match TRBD1. V trimming: 8 bases; J trimming: 3 bases; junction bases outside the gene matches: 4. Germline CDR1 reads MDHEN; CDR2 reads SYDVKM. The CDR3 is made up of 13 amino acids. CDR3 amino acids: CASGGQYNQPQHF. CDR3 in DNA: TGTGCCAGCGGGGGACAGTACAATCAGCCCCAGCATTTT.